These T cell receptor beta chains were read from a single sample in a study of T cells in localized non-small cell lung cancer. Profiling relied on immunoSEQ multiplex PCR, and the TCRdb table lists in-frame clones only, not all of them. The sample carries about 53,000 clones, 65% to 85% recorded once. The sequencing here drew on peripheral blood mononuclear cells, taken before any cancer treatment. These receptors were obtained from a man aged 35-75 years with stage III lung adenocarcinoma. Each CDR3 is given with its conserved first and last residue. A D gene is named only where the DNA matches it firmly. Clone size is stated in some rows and not others, as once, few, many or a class when expanded.

d_call	j_call	clone_size	v_call	cdr3_nt	cdr3_aa
-	TRBJ1-1	-	TRBV10-3	TGTGCCATCAGTGCGCGGGACCGGAACACTGAAGCTTTCTTT	CAISARDRNTEAFF
-	TRBJ1-2	-	TRBV9	TGTGCCAGCAGCGTAGCGAACACCTATGGCTACACCTTC	CASSVANTYGYTF
-	TRBJ2-7	once	TRBV7-9	TGTGCCAGCAGCTTAGGCCGGGGCGCCTCCTACGAGCAGTACTTC	CASSLGRGASYEQYF
-	TRBJ2-3	-	TRBV27	TGTGCCAGCAGGGAGGTGGGAACAGACTCTTCAGATACGCAGTATTTT	CASREVGTDSSDTQYF
-	TRBJ2-3	-	TRBV9	TGTGCCAGCAGCGTAGGGTGGAAAGGGGGAGATACGCAGTATTTT	CASSVGWKGGDTQYF
-	TRBJ2-7	-	TRBV11-2	TGTGCCAGCAGCTTAGAACTGAACTCCTACGAGCAGTACTTC	CASSLELNSYEQYF
TRBD1	TRBJ2-4	-	TRBV7-9	TGTGCCAGCAGCTTAGATACAGGGGGGAGGCAGTACTTC	CASSLDTGGRQYF
-	TRBJ2-1	-	TRBV7-9	TGTGCCAGCAGCCCCCAGGGGAGGCCCTACAATGAGCAGTTCTTC	CASSPQGRPYNEQFF
-	TRBJ2-7	-	TRBV6-5	TGTGCCAGCAGTTACTCGACAGATACCTCCTACGAGCAGTACTTC	CASSYSTDTSYEQYF
-	TRBJ2-7	-	TRBV18	TGTGCCAGCCGATTGGGGACGGATTACGAGCAGTACTTC	CASRLGTDYEQYF
TRBD1	TRBJ2-3	-	TRBV9	TGTGCCAGCAGCGCCTACACAGGGGCCCCTGGGGATACGCAGTATTTT	CASSAYTGAPGDTQYF
-	TRBJ2-7	-	TRBV6-5	TGTGCCAGCAGTTACTCCCGACGTGAGCAGTACTTC	CASSYSRREQYF
-	TRBJ2-3	-	TRBV7-6	TGTGCCAGCAGCTTAGCGCGGCCCCAGGGTACGCAGTATTTT	CASSLARPQGTQYF
-	TRBJ2-1	-	TRBV10-3	TGTGCCATCAGTCCAGGAAGCTCCTACAATGAGCAGTTCTTC	CAISPGSSYNEQFF
-	TRBJ2-7	few	TRBV29-1	TGCAGCGTTGAATTGACTGGAGGCTACGAGCAGTACTTC	CSVELTGGYEQYF
-	TRBJ1-4	-	TRBV7-9	TGTGCCAGCAGCTTAGACGGGGTAATTCGGGAAAAACTGTTTTTT	CASSLDGVIREKLFF
TRBD1	TRBJ2-6	-	TRBV28	TGTGCCAGCAGCGCCGGGACAGGGGTAGCTGGGGCCAACGTCCTGACTTTC	CASSAGTGVAGANVLTF
-	TRBJ1-1	-	TRBV7-6	TGTGCCAGCAGCTCTGGCACTGAAGCTTTCTTT	CASSSGTEAFF
-	TRBJ2-1	few	TRBV27	TGTGCCAGTTCAAGGGACTCCTACAATGAGCAGTTCTTC	CASSRDSYNEQFF
-	TRBJ2-7	once	TRBV19	TGTGCCAGTAGTCCAGGACAGCGATACGAGCAGTACTTC	CASSPGQRYEQYF
TRBD1	TRBJ2-7	-	TRBV5-5	TGTGCCAGCAGTCCACAGGGGAACGAGCAGTACTTC	CASSPQGNEQYF
-	TRBJ2-7	few	TRBV5-3	TGTGCCAGAAGCCCCACTTACGAGCAGTACTTC	CARSPTYEQYF
-	TRBJ2-2	once	TRBV21-1	TGTGCCTGGGGGGGCCTCAGGGTTCGCACCGGGGAGCTGTTTTTT	CAWGGLRVRTGELFF
-	TRBJ1-1	-	TRBV10-2	TGCGCCAGCATTATGGGACGGTGGAACACTGAAGCTTTCTTT	CASIMGRWNTEAFF
TRBD1	TRBJ1-2	-	TRBV13	TGTGCCAGCAGCTTACGGGGCTCAGGGGGATCGGCCGGTGGCTACACCTTC	CASSLRGSGGSAGGYTF
-	TRBJ1-1	-	TRBV19	TGTGCCAGTAGCCGGGTAGATACGAACACTGAAGCTTTCTTT	CASSRVDTNTEAFF
TRBD2	TRBJ2-1	-	TRBV7-2	TGTGCCAGCAGCTTAGTTCGGCTAGCGGTATACAATGAGCAGTTCTTC	CASSLVRLAVYNEQFF
-	TRBJ1-1	-	TRBV5-4	TGTGCCACCTTCCTCCCGGGAAATCACACTGAAGCTTTCTTT	CATFLPGNHTEAFF
-	TRBJ2-3	-	TRBV4-2	TGTGCCAGCAGCCAAGATGGGGCGGGCGCTAGCACAGATACGCAGTATTTT	CASSQDGAGASTDTQYF
-	TRBJ2-5	-	TRBV2	TGTGCCAGCAGACAGAACCAAGAGACCCAGTACTTC	CASRQNQETQYF
TRBD1	TRBJ2-1	-	TRBV25-1	TGTGCCAGCAGTGAATGGACAGGGCGACCGTTCTTC	CASSEWTGRPFF
TRBD2	TRBJ2-7	-	TRBV11-2	TGTGCCAGCAGCCTAAGCGGGAGGGCCCGAAACGAGCAGTACTTC	CASSLSGRARNEQYF
TRBD1	TRBJ1-2	-	TRBV11-2	TGTGCCAGCAGCCTCGGGACAGCCAACTATGGCTACACCTTC	CASSLGTANYGYTF
-	TRBJ1-1	-	TRBV6-5	TGTGCCAGCAGTTACTCTCTTGGAAACGCTGAAGCTTTCTTT	CASSYSLGNAEAFF
-	TRBJ2-5	-	TRBV20-1	TGCAGTGCTAGGTTTAGGGAGACCCAGTACTTC	CSARFRETQYF
TRBD1	TRBJ2-7	-	TRBV27	TGTGCCAGCAGTTACCAGGGGGCTATCTACGAGCAGTACTTC	CASSYQGAIYEQYF
-	TRBJ2-1	-	TRBV9	TGTGCCAGCACCTCAGGGGGGGGGCAGGGCAATGAGCAGTTCTTC	CASTSGGGQGNEQFF
TRBD1	TRBJ1-2	once	TRBV2	TGTGCCAGCAGTGTAGGGGGCTTCTCCTATGGCTACACCTTC	CASSVGGFSYGYTF
TRBD1	TRBJ2-1	-	TRBV13	TGTGCCAGCGCGGACAGGGAGAAAGCCTACAATGAGCAGTTCTTC	CASADREKAYNEQFF
TRBD1	TRBJ2-5	-	TRBV7-8	TGTGCCAGCAGCCGTTCGACAGGGGAAGAGACCCAGTACTTC	CASSRSTGEETQYF
-	TRBJ2-5	-	TRBV11-3	TGTGCCAGCAGCTCTCACACAAGAGACATGTACCAAGAGACCCAGTACTTC	CASSSHTRDMYQETQYF
TRBD2	TRBJ2-3	-	TRBV7-2	TGTGCCAGCAGCCCGACTAGCGGGAGTTCAGATACGCAGTATTTT	CASSPTSGSSDTQYF
-	TRBJ2-5	-	TRBV2	TGTGCCAGCAGTGTGGCAGAAGAGACCCAGTACTTC	CASSVAEETQYF
-	TRBJ2-5	-	TRBV7-9	TGTGCCAGCAGCTTAGCCGGAGGGCAAGAGACCCAGTACTTC	CASSLAGGQETQYF
-	TRBJ2-7	-	TRBV6-4	TGTGCCAGTAAGACAGGAGACTACGAGCAGTACTTC	CASKTGDYEQYF
-	TRBJ1-5	-	TRBV28	TGTGCCAGCAGTTTAGAGGGGGGCAATCAGCCCCAGCATTTT	CASSLEGGNQPQHF
-	TRBJ1-1	-	TRBV7-8	TGTGCCAGCAGCCTAGCAGAAGGGTACACTGAAGCTTTCTTT	CASSLAEGYTEAFF
-	TRBJ2-5	-	TRBV10-2	TGCGCCAGCAGAACCTTAGAGACCCAGTACTTC	CASRTLETQYF
-	TRBJ1-1	few	TRBV7-8	TGTGCCAGCAGCTTATCGATGGTGAACACTGAAGCTTTCTTT	CASSLSMVNTEAFF
-	TRBJ1-1	-	TRBV9	TGTGCCAGCAGCACACAGGGGAACACTGAAGCTTTCTTT	CASSTQGNTEAFF
-	TRBJ2-7	-	TRBV7-2	TGTGCCAGCAGCTTGACGCGGAATCACGAGCAGTACTTC	CASSLTRNHEQYF